These T cell receptor beta chains were read from a single sample in a study of Graves' ophthalmopathy and Graves' hyperthyroidism. TCRdb re-analysed the multiplex PCR reads in MiXCR, keeping a single row per CDR3 protein. The sample shows 200,000 to 250,000 distinct CDR3 sequences, under 25% of them seen only once. Specimen: peripheral blood. Receptors were obtained from a woman between 45 and 65 years old with Graves' ophthalmopathy. Each CDR3 is given with its conserved first and last residue. The D gene is left open where the match is weak. Size is omitted from some rows. Given values are once, few, many or a class for expanded clones.

j_gene | d_gene | abundance | v_gene | CDR3nt | CDR3aa
TRBJ1-1 | NA | few | TRBV19 | TGTGCCAGTAGCCGAAACCCGAGCACTGAAGCTTTCTTT | CASSRNPSTEAFF
TRBJ2-2 | TRBD2 | many | TRBV7-2 | TGTGCCAGCAGCTTAGTAGCGGGCATGACCGGGGAGCTGTTTTTT | CASSLVAGMTGELFF
TRBJ1-1 | NA | many | TRBV7-2 | TGTGCCAGCAGCTTAGCGCAGAGCATGGGTAAAGCTTTCTTT | CASSLAQSMGKAFF
TRBJ2-7 | TRBD2 | many | TRBV5-1 | TGCGCCAGCAGCCCCGGGACTAGCCGGACCTACGAGCAGTACTTC | CASSPGTSRTYEQYF
TRBJ2-7 | TRBD1 | NA | TRBV28 | TGTGCCAGCAGCCCTGTGCAGGGGGCGAGGATAGGCTACGAGCAGTACTTC | CASSPVQGARIGYEQYF
TRBJ1-1 | NA | many | TRBV18 | TGTGCCAGCTCACCACCAGAAACTGAAGCTTTCTTT | CASSPPETEAFF
TRBJ1-3 | NA | NA | TRBV12-3/TRBV12-4 | TGTGCCAGCAGCCAAGATTTGAGAAACACCATATATTTT | CASSQDLRNTIYF
TRBJ1-1 | TRBD1 | NA | TRBV12-3/TRBV12-4 | TGTGCCAGCAGTTACAGGGGGGCGAACACTGAAGCTTTCTTT | CASSYRGANTEAFF
TRBJ2-1 | TRBD2 | NA | TRBV19 | TGTGCCAGTAGTATCCTAGCGGGAGTGGATGAGCAGTTCTTC | CASSILAGVDEQFF
TRBJ2-5 | NA | many | TRBV7-9 | TGTGCCAGCAGCTTAATGGACAGCGCGCACACCCAGTACTTC | CASSLMDSAHTQYF
TRBJ1-5 | TRBD1 | NA | TRBV19 | TGTGCCAGTAGTATTAGGACAGGGGGAACCTACAATCAGCCCCAGCATTTT | CASSIRTGGTYNQPQHF
TRBJ1-5 | NA | many | TRBV12-3/TRBV12-4 | TGTGCCAGCAGTACCGCCCCTGTTCTAGGACCCCAGCATTTT | CASSTAPVLGPQHF
TRBJ2-5 | NA | many | TRBV20-1 | TGCAGTGCTAAGATCGGCGTGGAGACCCAGTACTTC | CSAKIGVETQYF
TRBJ2-7 | NA | many | TRBV20-1 | TGCAGTTACCTAAGTCCCTCATCCTACGAGCAGTACTTC | CSYLSPSSYEQYF
TRBJ1-1 | NA | many | TRBV2 | TGTGCCAGCAACACTGAAGCTTTCTTT | CASNTEAFF
TRBJ1-2 | NA | few | TRBV6-1 | TGTGCCAGCAGTGGAGGACAGCTGGATGGCTACACCTTC | CASSGGQLDGYTF
TRBJ1-5 | TRBD1 | many | TRBV6-2/TRBV6-3 | TGTGCCAGCAGAGGACGAAGACAGGGACCGCCCCAGCATTTT | CASRGRRQGPPQHF
TRBJ2-7 | TRBD2 | many | TRBV7-9 | TGTGCCGGAGTGACGGGACTAGCGGAGGCCGGCGAGCAGTACTTC | CAGVTGLAEAGEQYF
TRBJ2-5 | NA | many | TRBV5-1 | TGCGCCAGCAGCAGCATAGGAGAGACCCAGTACTTC | CASSSIGETQYF
TRBJ1-6 | NA | many | TRBV20-1 | TGCAGTGCTAGAGGTGGGGGGGCAGATAATTCACCCCTCCACTTT | CSARGGGADNSPLHF
TRBJ2-7 | NA | many | TRBV6-1 | TGTGCCAGCAGTGAGAACGGTGGCGTGGAGCAGTACTTC | CASSENGGVEQYF
TRBJ1-1 | TRBD1 | NA | TRBV3-1 | TGTGCCAGCAGCCAAGCTACAGGGGAAAAAGCTTTCTTT | CASSQATGEKAFF
TRBJ2-7 | NA | NA | TRBV7-6 | TGTGCCAGCAGCTTAGGAGGGGCTCACTACGAGCAGTACTTC | CASSLGGAHYEQYF
TRBJ2-7 | TRBD1 | many | TRBV28 | TGTGCCAGCAGTTCCTCCGCCCGGGGGACAGGGTTTCTATACGAGCAGTACTTC | CASSSSARGTGFLYEQYF
TRBJ2-5 | TRBD1 | many | TRBV12-3/TRBV12-4 | TGTGCCAGCAGGTTTGGACAGGGGGAGACCCAGTACTTC | CASRFGQGETQYF
TRBJ2-7 | TRBD1 | many | TRBV28 | TGTGCCAGCAGGGACAGGGAGGACTACGAGCAGTACTTC | CASRDREDYEQYF
TRBJ1-2 | NA | NA | TRBV6-5 | TGTGCCACCTATAGTCAGTACAACTATGGCTACACCTTC | CATYSQYNYGYTF
TRBJ2-5 | TRBD2 | NA | TRBV4-2 | TGTGCCAGCAGCCATTATCCCCCGGAAGCCGGCGGACTAGCATCAGAGACCCAGTACTTC | CASSHYPPEAGGLASETQYF
TRBJ2-7 | NA | many | TRBV19 | TGTGCCAGTAGTATAGATTCAGGCTACGAGCAGTACTTC | CASSIDSGYEQYF
TRBJ2-7 | NA | many | TRBV29-1 | TGCAGCGTAGAAACCGGGGGCTCCTACGAGCAGTACTTC | CSVETGGSYEQYF
TRBJ1-6 | NA | many | TRBV13 | TGTGCCAGCAGCTTAGGCCCTGGGCGGAGGGATAATTCACCCCTCCACTTT | CASSLGPGRRDNSPLHF
TRBJ1-1 | NA | many | TRBV12-3/TRBV12-4 | TGTGCCAGCAGTTTTCTAACTGAAGCTTTCTTT | CASSFLTEAFF
TRBJ2-2 | NA | once | TRBV24-1 | TGTGCCACCACCGAAAGGGTCACCGGGGAGCTGTTTTTT | CATTERVTGELFF
TRBJ1-2 | NA | many | TRBV12-3/TRBV12-4 | TGTGCCAGCAGTCTAGGAGTGGACGCCTCCGTGGCTGGCTACACCTTC | CASSLGVDASVAGYTF
TRBJ2-5 | NA | NA | TRBV28 | TGTGCCAGCATCCCCTCCGGACCGGCGGAGACCCAGTACTTC | CASIPSGPAETQYF
TRBJ2-5 | NA | NA | TRBV15 | TGTGCCACCAGCAGCACCGGGACTCAACAAGAGACCCAGTACTTC | CATSSTGTQQETQYF
TRBJ2-5 | TRBD1 | many | TRBV19 | TGTGCCAGTAGTAACGACAGGGCAGGACAAGAGACCCAGTACTTC | CASSNDRAGQETQYF
TRBJ1-6 | NA | many | TRBV11-2 | TGTGCCAGCAGCCCCACTCTTCTCACGGGCGTTTCACCCCTCCACTTT | CASSPTLLTGVSPLHF
TRBJ2-2 | NA | NA | TRBV7-3 | TGTGCCAACAGCTTAACGGAGTCTAACACCGGGGAGCTGTTTTTT | CANSLTESNTGELFF
TRBJ1-2 | NA | NA | TRBV28 | TGTGCCTCCAGCGAGCGCTATGGCTACACCTTC | CASSERYGYTF
TRBJ2-4 | TRBD1 | many | TRBV20-1 | TGCAGTGCTACGGGACAGACAATAGCCAAAAACATTCAGTACTTC | CSATGQTIAKNIQYF
TRBJ1-3 | NA | many | TRBV2 | TGTGCCAGCAGTGAGGTGGCTGGAAACACCATATATTTT | CASSEVAGNTIYF
TRBJ1-2 | TRBD1 | many | TRBV15 | TGTGCCACCAGCAGGGACAGGGGCACTGGCTACACCTTC | CATSRDRGTGYTF
TRBJ1-5 | NA | NA | TRBV6-2/TRBV6-3 | TGTGCCAGCAGGCATGAAGTCCATCAGCCCCAGCATTTT | CASRHEVHQPQHF
TRBJ2-5 | NA | many | TRBV12-3/TRBV12-4 | TGTGCCAGCAGTTTAGGTTGGCAGGGTCAAGAGACCCAGTACTTC | CASSLGWQGQETQYF
TRBJ2-5 | NA | many | TRBV20-1 | TGCAGTGCTATGCGGGACGGTAGAGAGACCCAGTACTTC | CSAMRDGRETQYF
TRBJ2-7 | NA | many | TRBV5-1 | TGCGCCAGCAGCCAGAACTCCTACGAGCAGTACTTC | CASSQNSYEQYF
TRBJ2-5 | NA | many | TRBV19 | TGTGCCAGTAGCATAGGACAGAGCTCGTACCAAGAGACCCAGTACTTC | CASSIGQSSYQETQYF